This entry lists 12 T cell receptor beta chains sequenced from one sample in a study of shared clonotypes between healthy human individuals. Here immunoSEQ multiplex PCR was the method, and the copy in TCRdb shows in-frame clones only, minus some. The sample yields some 1 million clones, about 76% seen once. Sequencing was carried out using memory CD4+ T cells sorted from blood. Subset: CD45RA-negative fraction. These receptors all come from a man younger than 30 in good health.

The chain has TRBV18 and TRBJ1-5; D is undetermined. V was clipped by 3 bases and J by 6 bases, with 9 bases between them. The CDR3 runs 13 residues. Germline CDR1 KGHSH, CDR2 LQKENI. In DNA form, the CDR3 reads TGTGCCAGCTCACCGGGGAAGGGTCAGCCCCAGCATTTT. This codes for CASSPGKGQPQHF.

This rearrangement joins TRBV18 to TRBJ1-5; 10 bases fit TRBD1. The CDR3 sequence is 15 residues long. CDR1 KGHSH and CDR2 LQKENI come from the germline V gene. J gave up 6 bases and V 5 bases, and 7 bases lay outside the gene matches. CDR3 sequence reads: CASSTGQGTVQPQHF. The DNA of the CDR3 is TGTGCCAGCTCAACGGGACAGGGGACGGTTCAGCCCCAGCATTTT.

V is TRBV28 and J is TRBJ1-5; the D is unclear. Trimming took off 7 bases at V and 1 base at J, with 5 bases between the two ends. In germline, CDR1 is MDHEN, CDR2 SYDVKM. CDR3 length: 12 amino acids. The CDR3: CASTLSNQPQHF. CDR3 sequence (DNA): TGTGCCAGCACCCTCAGCAATCAGCCCCAGCATTTT.

The chain is built from TRBV19 and TRBJ1-2, with 11 bases that match TRBD1. This CDR3 region has 15 residues. Germline CDR1 reads LNHDA; CDR2 reads SQIVND (reference sequence). V lost 9 bases, J lost 4 bases, and 10 bases stayed unmatched. This CDR3 reads CASRLSGQGAYGYTF. The CDR3 nucleotides are TGTGCCAGCCGCCTGTCTGGACAGGGGGCCTATGGCTACACCTTC.

The rearrangement links TRBV5-4 to TRBJ2-7; the match to TRBD1 covers 7 bases. The V and J ends lost 3 bases and 4 bases, in that order; junction bases with no gene match: 10. Germline loops: CDR1 SGHNT, CDR2 YYREEE (reference sequence). The CDR3 loop spans 15 amino acids. The CDR3 nucleotides read TGTGCCAGCAGCTCATTACAGGGGCCCCCATACGAGCAGTACTTC. This gives the protein CASSSLQGPPYEQYF.

The rearrangement links TRBV29-1 to TRBJ2-7; possibly TRBD1 for D (7 bases). V was shortened by 6 bases and J by 6 bases, with 12 bases between the two germline ends. Per the germline V gene, CDR1 is SQVTM and CDR2 is ANQGSEA. The CDR3 is 11 residues long. CDR3 nucleotide sequence: TGCAGCGTGCAGGGGGGCAGCGAGCAGTACTTC. Encoded protein: CSVQGGSEQYF.

This clone was seen once. This could be a read error, since a much larger clone is one nucleotide away. This rearrangement joins TRBV18 to TRBJ2-3; no clear D gene. Germline V lookup: CDR1 KGHSH, CDR2 LQKENI. There are 12 residues in the CDR3. The V end was cut by 3 bases, the J end by 4 bases, with 5 bases between. The CDR3 sequence is CASSPGPDTQYF. CDR3 sequence (DNA): TGTGCCAGCTCACCGGGCCCAGATACGCAGTATTTT.

To note about this clone: It may be a read error: a sequence one base away is much more abundant. The sample has other DNA sequences that encode this CDR3 too. The rearrangement links TRBV2 to TRBJ1-2; no clear D. The CDR3 is 11 amino acids. The ends were cut back, 4 bases at V and 4 bases at J, with 4 bases in the middle. The germline V gene encodes CDR1 SNHLY and CDR2 FYNNEI. The CDR3 reads CASSASYGYTF. CDR3 bases: TGTGCCAGCAGTGCGAGCTATGGCTACACCTTC. The full variable domain, in which reference TRBV2 and TRBJ1-2 provide the parts outside the CDR3, is EPEVTQTPSHQVTQMGQEVILRCVPISNHLYFYWYRQILGQKVEFLVSFYNNEISEKSEIFDDQFSVERPDGSNFTLKIRSTKLEDSAMYFCASSASYGYTFGSGTRLTVV.

V gene TRBV5-1 combines with J gene TRBJ2-7, with 7 bases that match TRBD2. Germline V gene data show CDR1 as SGHRS and CDR2 as YFSETQ. The junction had 10 bases not matched to a gene; V was cut back by 4 bases and J by 6 bases. This CDR3 is built from 14 residues. This CDR3 reads CASSGGGDLREQYF. The DNA for the CDR3 is TGCGCCAGCAGCGGGGGAGGGGATTTACGCGAGCAGTACTTC.

This chain connects TRBV7-2 to TRBJ2-6; 7 positions agree with TRBD2. The CDR3 sequence is 15 residues long. Germline V gives CDR1 SGHTA, CDR2 FQGNSA. J was trimmed by 1 base and V by 5 bases; bases with no gene match: 2. The CDR3 region has the DNA TGTGCCAGCAGCCGGGAGGCGTCTGGGGCCAACGTCCTGACTTTC. Protein: CASSREASGANVLTF.

With regard to this clone: Other nucleotide sequences from this sample produce the same CDR3. The gene calls are TRBV28 and TRBJ2-7; TRBD1 is a possible D gene (6 bases). The CDR3 totals 15 residues. The V gene's germline CDR1 is MDHEN and CDR2 SYDVKM. Trimming removed 6 bases at V and 7 bases at J, with 22 bases between. The CDR3, as DNA: TGTGCCAGCAGCCTGACAGGTATCGGTACGGGGGAGCAGTACTTC. Protein sequence: CASSLTGIGTGEQYF.

This chain connects TRBV28 to TRBJ2-3, with 7 bases aligning to TRBD2. The CDR3 consists of 15 residues. Germline V gene data show CDR1 as MDHEN and CDR2 as SYDVKM. The trim removed 2 bases at V and 4 bases at J, leaving 6 bases unmatched. The CDR3 loop reads CASSLRVAGADTQYF. CDR3 sequence (DNA): TGTGCCAGCAGTTTAAGGGTGGCGGGAGCAGATACGCAGTATTTT.